One TCR beta chain is described in this entry. Produced via immunoSEQ multiplex PCR; TCRdb's table is partial and in-frame only. The data hold around 23,000 clones, with about 83% observed a single time. Autologous stem cell transplantation was followed by relapse in every patient, and brentuximab vedotin exposure varied. Magnetic negative selection served to purify CD4+ T cells out of PBMCs that had been thawed. This sample was taken from a study of PD-1 blockade in classical Hodgkin lymphoma. V shed 5 bases and J 6 bases; nucleotides not matched to a gene: 12. This CDR3 is 15 amino acids long. Germline CDR1 is SGHTA and CDR2 is FQGTGA.

Sequences were derived from CD4+ T cells from blood, sampled at baseline. This chain uses TRBV7-3 with TRBJ1-1, with TRBD1 matching 7 bases. This TCR was recovered from a human donor with classical Hodgkin lymphoma. In DNA, the CDR3 is TGTGCCAGCAGCCTCCGACAGGGAGGAGACTCTGAAGCTTTCTTT. This translates into CASSLRQGGDSEAFF.